A single sample gave rise to the 19 T cell receptor beta chains below, sequenced in a study of long-term antiretroviral therapy in people with HIV. Running of the v3.0 immunoSEQ assay took place at survey level. Measured with immunoSEQ multiplex PCR; TCRdb has only the in-frame clones, and not every one. The table lists 45,000 or so clones, approximately 94% of them singletons, with 2% to 2.5% in the top ten. The sequencing here drew on unsorted PBMCs, taken around 9 years after starting antiretroviral therapy. The receptors come from a man aged 25-40 years with HIV.

This chain links TRBV2 with TRBJ1-6; 7 positions agree with TRBD1. Trimming cost V 6 bases and J 9 bases; bases outside gene matches: 20. The length of the CDR3 is 18 residues. CDR1 and CDR2 (germline): SNHLY, FYNNEI. The CDR3 loop is CASSPTARQGIRVSPLHF. DNA for the CDR3: TGTGCCAGCAGCCCCACCGCCCGACAGGGAATACGGGTTTCACCCCTCCACTTT.

This rearrangement joins TRBV5-1 to TRBJ2-5; 7 bases are shared with TRBD1. Germline loops: CDR1 SGHRS, CDR2 YFSETQ. The length of the CDR3 is 15 residues. V shed 1 base and J 5 bases; nucleotides not matched to a gene: 8. The CDR3 region is CASSLTGDPMETQYF. CDR3 coding DNA: TGCGCCAGCAGCTTGACAGGGGACCCAATGGAGACCCAGTACTTC.

Here the CDR3 DNA reads TGTGCCAGCAGATCGACAGGGGCTACTGGAAACACCATATATTTT. Its protein is CASRSTGATGNTIYF. The chain recombines TRBV6-5 with TRBJ1-3, with 8 nucleotides matching TRBD1. This CDR3 comprises 15 residues. Trimming removed 6 bases from V and 2 bases from J; junction bases left unmatched: 6. The V gene's germline CDR1 is MNHEY and CDR2 SVGAGI.

The chain is built from TRBV4-1 and TRBJ2-3; D remains ambiguous. CDR3 length equals 15 residues. In germline, CDR1 is MGHRA, CDR2 YSYEKL. V was trimmed by 0 bases and J by 8 bases, leaving 15 bases between them. The CDR3 protein is CASSQDLYSGLTQYF. The CDR3 nucleotides are TGCGCCAGCAGCCAAGATCTGTATTCAGGTCTTACGCAGTATTTT.

The chain carries TRBV6-5 and TRBJ1-5; maybe TRBD1 (5 bases). The V gene's germline CDR1 is MNHEY and CDR2 SVGAGI. This CDR3 comprises 14 residues. Trimming cost V 4 bases and J 4 bases, with 11 bases left between them. This chain's CDR3 is CASSWGFGNQPQHF. Here the CDR3 DNA reads TGTGCCAGCAGTTGGGGGTTTGGTAATCAGCCCCAGCATTTT.

This chain links TRBV19 with TRBJ1-2; TRBD1 might be the D (5 bases). Looked up from germline, CDR1 is LNHDA and CDR2 is SQIVND (reference sequence). V was cut by 3 bases and J by 3 bases, with 8 bases left in between. The CDR3 has 13 amino acids. The CDR3 loop reads CASSMDMYYGYTF. CDR3 coding DNA: TGTGCCAGTAGTATGGACATGTACTATGGCTACACCTTC.

J is TRBJ1-3 and V is TRBV11-2; D not resolved. The V gene lost 3 bases and the J gene lost 2 bases, with 11 bases spanning the gap. The germline CDR1 and CDR2 sequences are SGHAT and FQNNGV. CDR3 length: 15 amino acids. The CDR3 coding sequence is TGTGCCAGCAGCTTGCGTTACGGGGCTGGAAACACCATATATTTT. It is translated as CASSLRYGAGNTIYF. The full variable domain, its missing parts supplied by reference TRBV11-2 and TRBJ1-3, is EAGVAQSPRYKIIEKRQSVAFWCNPISGHATLYWYQQILGQGPKLLIQFQNNGVVDDSQLPKDRFSAERLKGVDSTLKIQPAKLEDSAVYLCASSLRYGAGNTIYFGEGSWLTVV.

The genes are TRBV5-1 and TRBJ1-1; maybe TRBD1 (6 bases). V shed 5 bases and J shed 3 bases, with 17 bases lying between them. Per the germline V gene, CDR1 is SGHRS and CDR2 is YFSETQ. The CDR3 sequence is 15 residues long. CDR3 residues: CASRQTGARDTEAFF. DNA for the CDR3: TGCGCCAGCAGACAGACAGGCGCTAGGGACACTGAAGCTTTCTTT. Filled out from reference TRBV5-1 and TRBJ1-1, the complete variable domain reads KAGVTQTPRYLIKTRGQQVTLSCSPISGHRSVSWYQQTPGQGLQFLFEYFSETQRNKGNFPGRFSGRQFSNSRSEMNVSTLELGDSALYLCASRQTGARDTEAFFGQGTRLTVV.

V and J are TRBV5-6 and TRBJ1-2, with no clear D. CDR3 length equals 15 residues. Germline loops: CDR1 SGHDT, CDR2 YYEEEE. V gave up 4 bases and J gave up 6 bases, with 19 bases separating them. CDR3 amino acids: CASSLLAGFRDGYTF. The CDR3 DNA sequence: TGTGCCAGCAGCCTGTTGGCAGGATTTAGGGATGGCTACACCTTC.

The chain links TRBV2 to TRBJ2-5; 7 nucleotides align to TRBD1. CDR3 size: 13 residues. The junction had 6 bases not matched to a gene; V was cut back by 4 bases and J by 7 bases. From germline, CDR1 is SNHLY and CDR2 FYNNEI. The CDR3 spells CASSATGTATQYF. The CDR3 coding sequence is TGTGCCAGCAGTGCAACAGGGACAGCGACCCAGTACTTC.

The CDR3 DNA sequence: TGTGCCAGCAGCCACCGGGACAGGGTGACGAATGAGCAGTTCTTC. Protein product: CASSHRDRVTNEQFF. The J gene is TRBJ2-1, the V gene TRBV5-6; 9 bases map to TRBD1. The germline gives CDR1 SGHDT, CDR2 YYEEEE. The CDR3 is made up of 15 amino acids. V was pared by 4 bases and J by 7 bases, with 9 bases of the junction left unmatched.

The rearrangement links TRBV9 to TRBJ2-3; the D gene is possibly TRBD1 (6 bases). The CDR3 totals 15 residues. In germline, CDR1 is SGDLS, CDR2 YYNGEE. Trimming removed 2 bases from V and 6 bases from J, with 16 bases in between. The CDR3 protein is CASSVYREGVDTQYF. In nucleotides, the CDR3 is TGTGCCAGCAGCGTCTACAGGGAAGGGGTTGATACGCAGTATTTT.

This chain joins TRBV6-6 and TRBJ1-4; 9 nucleotides match TRBD1. After removal of 5 bases from V and 5 bases from J, the junction contained 6 bases not matched to a gene. Germline loops: CDR1 MNHNY, CDR2 SVGAGI (reference sequence). This CDR3 contains 15 residues. The CDR3 DNA is TGTGCCAGCAGTCGGGACAGGGAGGGGAATGAAAAACTGTTTTTT. This translates into CASSRDREGNEKLFF.

This clone appeared once. The chain recombines TRBV15 with TRBJ1-1, with TRBD1 matching over 7 bases. J lost 11 bases, V lost 8 bases, and 11 bases had no gene match. This CDR3 is 12 amino acids long. Germline assignment: CDR1 LNHNV and CDR2 YYDKDF (reference sequence). CDR3 DNA sequence: TGTGCCACCCAAAGCACCAGGGGGGTGGCTTTCTTT. Encoded protein: CATQSTRGVAFF. Complete variable domain (other parts from reference TRBV15 and TRBJ1-1): DAMVIQNPRYQVTQFGKPVTLSCSQTLNHNVMYWYQQKSSQAPKLLFHYYDKDFNNEADTPDNFQSRRPNTSFCFLDIRSPGLGDTAMYLCATQSTRGVAFFGQGTRLTVV.

This chain connects TRBV7-9 to TRBJ2-5; 11 bases line up with TRBD1. Losses at the gene ends were 5 bases for V and 5 bases for J; bases not matched to a gene: 13. CDR1 and CDR2 from the germline V gene are SEHNR and FQNEAQ (reference sequence). CDR3 length equals 17 residues. CDR3 sequence: CASSHYGQGAVGETQYF. In DNA form, the CDR3 reads TGTGCCAGCAGCCACTACGGACAGGGGGCGGTCGGGGAGACCCAGTACTTC.

V usage is TRBV6-5 and J usage is TRBJ2-5; D remains unclear. This CDR3 region has 11 residues. Germline V gives CDR1 MNHEY, CDR2 SVGAGI. The V end lost 2 bases, the J end lost 4 bases, and 2 bases lay between the germline ends. The CDR3 spells CASSYGETQYF. The CDR3 DNA reads as TGTGCCAGCAGTTACGGAGAGACCCAGTACTTC.

The chain links TRBV10-1 to TRBJ2-3; no firm D call. Germline V gives CDR1 WNHNN, CDR2 SYGVQD (reference sequence). Trimming took off 7 bases at V and 4 bases at J, with 12 bases between the two ends. This CDR3 is built from 13 residues. CDR3 sequence (DNA): TGCGCCAGCATGGACGGCCAAGCAGATACGCAGTATTTT. It specifies CASMDGQADTQYF.

This chain uses TRBV6-5 with TRBJ1-2, with TRBD1 identical over 7 bases. V shed 6 bases, J shed 8 bases, and the junction held 6 bases outside the gene matches. The CDR3 is made up of 12 amino acids. CDR1 and CDR2 (germline): MNHEY, SVGAGI. The CDR3 region is CASSPEGAGYTF. CDR3 DNA: TGTGCCAGCAGCCCAGAGGGGGCCGGCTACACCTTC.

The V and J genes are TRBV14 and TRBJ1-2, with D unclear. The germline V gene encodes CDR1 SGHDN and CDR2 FVKESK. The CDR3 sequence is 13 residues long. Trimming left V 1 base short and J 5 bases short, with 8 bases between. The CDR3 nucleotides read TGTGCCAGCAGCCAAGCCCCCCCTTATGGCTACACCTTC. The encoded protein is CASSQAPPYGYTF.